This T cell receptor beta chain was profiled in a study of OX40 agonist ivuxolimab in advanced cancers. The overall study: With a range of roughly 20 to 80, age averaged approximately 60 years, and about 83% were male. Earlier treatment with anti-PD-1, anti-PD-L1 or anti-CTLA-4 was permitted, and about 40% had received some. The study reported partial responses in three patients: one hepatocellular carcinoma, two cutaneous melanoma.

Germline CDR1 LGHNA, CDR2 YSLEER. The CDR3 length is 15 residues. Trimming shortened V by 4 bases and J by 13 bases, and 20 bases separated the two germline ends. This table comes from immunoSEQ multiplex PCR, and its TCRdb copy is limited to in-frame clones, with some not included. The table has tens of thousands of clones, over 80% seen once. Sequencing was performed on CD4+ or CD8+ T cells sorted from blood, taken in a trial of the OX40 agonist ivuxolimab. The chain carries TRBV4-3 and TRBJ1-6; tentatively, D is TRBD1 (5 bases). This TCR derives from an adult with an advanced solid tumor such as melanoma, head and neck, liver or kidney cancer. The CDR3 is CASSPLGRTAGPLHF. As DNA, the CDR3 is TGCGCCAGCAGCCCCCTGGGTCGGACGGCAGGGCCCCTCCACTTT.